This entry lists 5 T cell receptor beta chains sequenced from one sample in a study of blood T cells in healthy people across ages. It was with a sample-barcoded 5' primer and a J-beta primer mix that a second PCR of about 7 to 12 cycles was run. TCRdb passed the 5' RACE reads through MiXCR, listing each CDR3 protein once. The sample holds approximately 810,000 distinct CDR3 sequences, 35% to 40% seen once. The sequenced sample was blood. The source of these receptors is a man between 18 and 35 years old in good health.

This clonotype was counted between two and nine times. The CDR3 nucleotides are TGTGCCAGCAATCAGGTCCTCTACAATGAGCAGTTCTTC. Residues: CASNQVLYNEQFF. This chain uses TRBV12-3 or TRBV12-4 with TRBJ2-1; unclear D gene. Trimming pared 7 bases from V and 3 bases from J, leaving 10 bases between. This CDR3 is built from 13 residues.

Ten or more counts support this clonotype. The chain is built from TRBV5-1 and TRBJ2-1; 7 bases map to TRBD1. The CDR3 length is 15 residues. Germline trimming cut 0 bases from V and 3 bases from J; bases unmatched to any gene: 3. Germline V gives CDR1 SGHRS, CDR2 YFSETQ. CDR3 residues: CASSLDGTDYNEQFF. The CDR3 DNA is TGCGCCAGCAGCTTGGACGGGACAGACTACAATGAGCAGTTCTTC.

This clonotype was observed a handful of times. The chain joins TRBV28 to TRBJ2-1; TRBD2 agrees at 9 bases. V lost 5 bases, J lost 0 bases, and 8 bases stayed unmatched. Germline V CDR1 and CDR2: MDHEN, SYDVKM. This CDR3 contains 17 residues. The DNA for the CDR3 is TGTGCCAGCAGTGGGACTAGCCCCTGGGGCTCCTACAATGAGCAGTTCTTC. Translated: CASSGTSPWGSYNEQFF.

The chain joins TRBV5-1 to TRBJ1-1, with D maybe TRBD1 (6 bases). The CDR3 spans 15 residues. Germline CDR1 and CDR2: SGHRS and YFSETQ. Trimming took off 0 bases at V and 3 bases at J, with 12 bases between the two ends. The CDR3 DNA is TGCGCCAGCAGCTTGGACCACAGGGAGGACACTGAAGCTTTCTTT. It specifies CASSLDHREDTEAFF.

This clonotype has ten or more counts. The chain is built from TRBV20-1 and TRBJ2-5, with TRBD2 matching over 9 bases. With V trimmed by 0 bases and J by 0 bases, 5 bases remained unmatched. From germline, CDR1 is DFQATT and CDR2 SNEGSKA (reference sequence). The CDR3 loop spans 16 amino acids. CDR3 in amino acids: CSARDRLAGYQETQYF. The CDR3, as DNA: TGCAGTGCTAGAGATCGGCTAGCGGGGTACCAAGAGACCCAGTACTTC.